This paragraph covers one TCR beta chain sequence. Profiled with immunoSEQ multiplex PCR; TCRdb holds only in-frame clones, not every one. The table lists about 71,000 clones, 90% to 95% of them singletons. This sample was included in a study of OX40 agonist ivuxolimab in advanced cancers. The V gene's germline CDR1 is MGHRA and CDR2 YSYEKL. V lost 4 bases and J 6 bases, leaving 15 bases between the germline ends. This CDR3 region has 14 residues. Blood specimens came from baseline, cycle 4 day 1, and cycle 7 day 1. Sequenced here: CD4+ or CD8+ T cells sorted from blood, sampled in a trial of the OX40 agonist ivuxolimab. The origin of this receptor is an adult with an advanced solid tumor such as melanoma, head and neck, liver or kidney cancer. The V gene is TRBV4-1, the J gene TRBJ2-5; a weak D match, TRBD1 (5 bases). Here the CDR3 DNA reads TGCGCCAGCAGCCCCCGCCAGGGTAGAAAGACCCAGTACTTC. This encodes CASSPRQGRKTQYF.